Sequencing of this TCR beta chain was carried out in a study of T cells in Graves' hyperthyroidism and ophthalmopathy. General study findings and limits: Ophthalmopathy could be told apart from stable hyperthyroidism with a 13 V-J model.

This clonotype was counted at least ten times. Its antigen is still unknown. Germline loops: CDR1 SGHRS, CDR2 YFSETQ. With 8 bases clipped from V and 5 bases from J, the junction kept 10 bases outside the gene matches. The CDR3 is made up of 14 amino acids. The CDR3 regions of TCR beta were amplified from RNA transcripts. Initially, a first-round RT-PCR of the TCR CDR3 employed the HTBI primer set. TCRdb re-analysed the multiplex PCR reads in MiXCR, keeping a single row per CDR3 protein. This table has 250,000 to 300,000 distinct CDR3 sequences, approximately 15% appearing once. This sequence was found in a woman aged 55 to 70 with Graves' ophthalmopathy. V usage is TRBV5-1 and J usage is TRBJ2-3, with 8 bases that match TRBD1. Sequences were obtained from blood. The CDR3 nucleotides read TGCGCCAGTAAAAAGACAGGGGCTGGAGATACGCAGTATTTT. This sequence encodes CASKKTGAGDTQYF.